These T cell receptor beta chains were read from a single sample in a study of blood T cell repertoires in COVID-19. This table comes from immunoSEQ multiplex PCR, and its TCRdb copy is limited to in-frame clones, with some not included. Of tens of thousands of clones listed, around 86% are singletons. Sequenced material: peripheral blood. Receptors originate from a woman older than 75 with acute or convalescent COVID-19. The CDR3 runs from the conserved cysteine through the conserved F or W. The order of the fields is V gene, clone size, J gene, D gene, CDR3 DNA, CDR3 protein. D genes are given only for firm matches. Expanded clones get a size class; other rows say once, few or many, or leave the size out.

TRBV9	-	TRBJ1-2	-	TGTGCCAGCAGCGTAGGTCAGCGCTATGGCTACACCTTC	CASSVGQRYGYTF
TRBV7-2	-	TRBJ2-5	TRBD2	TGTGCCAGCAGCTTAGAGGTGACTAGCGGGGGGACGGCCCAGTACTTC	CASSLEVTSGGTAQYF
TRBV14	-	TRBJ2-1	-	TGTGCCAGCAGCCAAGTGCTAGCCGGAGAGCAGTTCTTC	CASSQVLAGEQFF
TRBV3-1/TRBV3-2	few	TRBJ2-1	-	TGTGCCAGCAGCCAAGATCAGGGGCGGCCCAGTGAGCAGTTCTTC	CASSQDQGRPSEQFF
TRBV2	-	TRBJ2-1	-	TGTGCCAGCAGTGTCCAGGGTGTCAATGAGCAGTTCTTC	CASSVQGVNEQFF
TRBV18	-	TRBJ1-3	-	TGTGCCAGCTCACCTAACCCCAGGGTCGGAAACACCATATATTTT	CASSPNPRVGNTIYF
TRBV2	-	TRBJ2-2	TRBD2	TGTGCCAGCTCCGGGAGGGTTAGCACCGGGGAGCTGTTTTTT	CASSGRVSTGELFF
TRBV6-5	-	TRBJ1-1	-	TGTGCCAGCAGTTTATCAACAGGGAAAACTGAAGCTTTCTTT	CASSLSTGKTEAFF
TRBV5-5	once	TRBJ1-1	TRBD1	TGTGCCAGCAGCTGGTCAACAGGGGGGACCACTGAAGCTTTCTTT	CASSWSTGGTTEAFF
TRBV11-2	-	TRBJ2-2	-	TGTGCCAGCAGATCAGGATTCACCGGGGAGCTGTTTTTT	CASRSGFTGELFF
TRBV7-8	-	TRBJ1-2	TRBD1	TGTGCCACCTCAGGACGCCGGGACAGTCTTCCTTCTAACTATGGCTACACCTTC	CATSGRRDSLPSNYGYTF